The table lists the clone carrying this T cell receptor (beta chain) with a few counts. Its antigen is not known. These data come from a study of CD8+ T cells in alopecia areata. Germline loops: CDR1 MNHNS, CDR2 SASEGT. Trimming removed 7 bases from V and 8 bases from J, with 15 bases in between. The CDR3 spans 13 residues. The study's findings and limits: Affected scalp, especially in alopecia totalis/universalis, had a higher clonality than normal scalp did.

Extracted RNA was reverse transcribed into cDNA, the sequencing template. Clones were read by immunoSEQ multiplex PCR, and TCRdb kept only the in-frame ones, dropping some. Of about 160,000 clones in the sample, roughly two thirds were seen once. Treatment denoted: oral pan-JAK inhibitor, 5-10 mg twice daily. The sequence was obtained from a human donor with alopecia areata. The sample was CD4+ T cells sorted from blood, taken at week 4, from a patient treated with tofacitinib. This chain joins TRBV6-1 and TRBJ1-5; D is unresolved. The DNA of the CDR3 is TGTGCCAGCACCAGGCACCGAAACGAGCCCCAGCATTTT. Translating it yields CASTRHRNEPQHF.